This is a list of T cell receptor beta chains from one sample in a study of T cells in Graves' hyperthyroidism and ophthalmopathy. TCRdb re-derived calls from the multiplex PCR reads in MiXCR, one entry per CDR3 protein. The sample lists 450,000 to 600,000 distinct CDR3 sequences, 12% to 15% seen once, with approximately 15% in the top ten. Sample: blood. Receptor source: a middle-aged woman with Graves' hyperthyroidism. Each CDR3 is given with its conserved first and last residue. Fields, in order: J gene, V gene, CDR3 protein.

j_call: TRBJ1-5
v_call: TRBV2
cdr3_aa: CASSSTVYQPQHF

j_call: TRBJ2-1
v_call: TRBV27
cdr3_aa: CAGSLGTSGDNEQFF

j_call: TRBJ2-7
v_call: TRBV12-3/TRBV12-4
cdr3_aa: CASSLRQGDFYEQYF

j_call: TRBJ2-1
v_call: TRBV20-1
cdr3_aa: CSATRRERQSYNEQFF

j_call: TRBJ2-3
v_call: TRBV5-1
cdr3_aa: CASSLGGQPGLAGVGITDTQYF

j_call: TRBJ2-2
v_call: TRBV7-9
cdr3_aa: CASSLGAGNTGELFF

j_call: TRBJ1-3
v_call: TRBV6-5
cdr3_aa: CASSYDFGQGANGNTIYF

j_call: TRBJ2-5
v_call: TRBV5-4
cdr3_aa: CASSPQMDQETQYF

j_call: TRBJ2-7
v_call: TRBV12-5
cdr3_aa: CASGFGVDYEQYF

j_call: TRBJ1-1
v_call: TRBV29-1
cdr3_aa: CSATGGQVNTEAFF

j_call: TRBJ2-1
v_call: TRBV28
cdr3_aa: CASQRSGTYNEQFF

j_call: TRBJ1-5
v_call: TRBV12-3/TRBV12-4
cdr3_aa: CASSFEGLFSNQPQHF

j_call: TRBJ2-7
v_call: TRBV7-8
cdr3_aa: CASSLGDYSYEQYF

j_call: TRBJ1-2
v_call: TRBV19
cdr3_aa: CASSPRQLPYGYTF

j_call: TRBJ1-1
v_call: TRBV14
cdr3_aa: CASKMDRGNTEAFF

j_call: TRBJ2-7
v_call: TRBV5-1
cdr3_aa: CASSLIRGREQYF

j_call: TRBJ2-1
v_call: TRBV11-2
cdr3_aa: CASSFGRKAGWEQFF

j_call: TRBJ2-5
v_call: TRBV20-1
cdr3_aa: CSARDLAGRRETQYF

j_call: TRBJ2-2
v_call: TRBV3-1
cdr3_aa: CASSHNWENTGELFF

j_call: TRBJ2-7
v_call: TRBV6-1
cdr3_aa: CASSKNPSVYEQYF

j_call: TRBJ2-7
v_call: TRBV28
cdr3_aa: CASSRQRTSGRVDEQYF

j_call: TRBJ2-7
v_call: TRBV5-1
cdr3_aa: CASSLALGSYEQYF

j_call: TRBJ1-4
v_call: TRBV5-1
cdr3_aa: CASSLREVTEEKLFF

j_call: TRBJ1-5
v_call: TRBV19
cdr3_aa: CASSMGGSQPQHF

j_call: TRBJ1-2
v_call: TRBV12-3/TRBV12-4
cdr3_aa: CASRSSTGRRNYGYTF

j_call: TRBJ2-1
v_call: TRBV30
cdr3_aa: CAWNGLAAEHNEQFF

j_call: TRBJ1-1
v_call: TRBV28
cdr3_aa: CASSSRTTGEAFF

j_call: TRBJ1-2
v_call: TRBV7-2
cdr3_aa: CASSLSLSDRDHGYTF

j_call: TRBJ1-5
v_call: TRBV9
cdr3_aa: CASSVAPEEPQHF

j_call: TRBJ1-1
v_call: TRBV5-4
cdr3_aa: CASSLGQPLGTEAFF

j_call: TRBJ2-5
v_call: TRBV2
cdr3_aa: CASSRTGETQYF

j_call: TRBJ2-5
v_call: TRBV6-2/TRBV6-3
cdr3_aa: CATRVTRWGGETQYF

j_call: TRBJ2-7
v_call: TRBV11-2
cdr3_aa: CASSLRDFYEQYF

j_call: TRBJ2-3
v_call: TRBV10-1
cdr3_aa: CASSESSTDTQYF

j_call: TRBJ2-5
v_call: TRBV5-6
cdr3_aa: CASIASILAERPKETQYF

j_call: TRBJ2-1
v_call: TRBV20-1
cdr3_aa: CSASLSGEYNEQFF

j_call: TRBJ2-5
v_call: TRBV29-1
cdr3_aa: CSVHSGTETQYF